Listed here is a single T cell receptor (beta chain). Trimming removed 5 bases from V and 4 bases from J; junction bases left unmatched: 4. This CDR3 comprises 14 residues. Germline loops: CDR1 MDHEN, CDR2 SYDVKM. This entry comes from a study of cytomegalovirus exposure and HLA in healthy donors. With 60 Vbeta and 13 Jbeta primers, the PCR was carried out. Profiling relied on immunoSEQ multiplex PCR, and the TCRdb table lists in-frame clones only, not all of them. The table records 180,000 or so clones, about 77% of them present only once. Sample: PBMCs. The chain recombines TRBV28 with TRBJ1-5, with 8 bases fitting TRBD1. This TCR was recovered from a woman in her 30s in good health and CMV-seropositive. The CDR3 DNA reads TGTGCCAGCAGTCCTCGACAGGGGAATCAGCCCCAGCATTTT. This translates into CASSPRQGNQPQHF.